A single sample gave rise to the 18 T cell receptor beta chains below, sequenced in a study of a mutant IDH1 vaccine in newly diagnosed glioma. These receptors have no identified antigens. Using immunoSEQ multiplex PCR, the repertoire was profiled, and TCRdb retains in-frame clones only, with some absent. Of about 48,000 clones listed, roughly 84% are singletons. Time point: week 35, safety follow-up. Every vaccination contained 300 ug of the mutant IDH1 20-mer peptide and was paired with topical imiquimod. Sequenced material: PBMCs, taken from a glioma patient whose treatment included an IDH1 peptide vaccine. Receptors were obtained from a middle-aged man with glioma.

The chain employs TRBV4-1 and TRBJ2-1; TRBD1 agrees at 8 bases. The CDR3 length is 16 residues. V was clipped by 3 bases and J by 4 bases; unmatched bases: 8. Germline-derived CDR1 and CDR2 are MGHRA and YSYEKL. The DNA of the CDR3 is TGCGCCAGCAGCCACCTCCAGGGGGCGGGGTACAATGAGCAGTTCTTC. Residues: CASSHLQGAGYNEQFF.

V and J are TRBV6-1 and TRBJ1-1; unclear D gene. Trimming took off 6 bases at V and 0 bases at J, with 5 bases between the two ends. From germline, CDR1 is MNHNS and CDR2 SASEGT. The CDR3 extends over 12 amino acids. The CDR3 reads CASSQLNTEAFF. The CDR3 DNA reads as TGTGCCAGCAGCCAACTGAACACTGAAGCTTTCTTT.

This sequence joins TRBV19 and TRBJ1-6, with D unresolved. The germline V gene has CDR1 LNHDA and CDR2 SQIVND (reference sequence). Trimming took 3 bases from V and 10 from J, leaving 16 bases between them. The CDR3 is 15 amino acids. The CDR3 DNA sequence: TGTGCCAGTAGTATCCTACAGAGGACGCGGTCACCCCTCCACTTT. This codes for CASSILQRTRSPLHF. Supplemented by reference TRBV19 and TRBJ1-6, the full variable domain reads DGGITQSPKYLFRKEGQNVTLSCEQNLNHDAMYWYRQDPGQGLRLIYYSQIVNDFQKGDIAEGYSVSREKKESFPLTVTSAQKNPTAFYLCASSILQRTRSPLHFGNGTRLTVT.

The rearrangement uses TRBV6-5 and TRBJ1-1; D remains ambiguous. Germline V gene lookup returns CDR1 MNHEY and CDR2 SVGAGI. The CDR3 sequence is 15 residues long. V was shortened by 0 bases and J by 3 bases, with 11 bases between the two germline ends. The chain's CDR3 is CASSYSGIPDTEAFF. DNA for the CDR3: TGTGCCAGCAGTTACTCCGGGATCCCGGACACTGAAGCTTTCTTT.

The V gene is TRBV2, the J gene TRBJ2-5; TRBD2 matches 11 bases. Per the germline V gene, CDR1 is SNHLY and CDR2 is FYNNEI. CDR3 length equals 16 residues. Trimming at V came to 7 bases and at J to 2 bases, leaving 9 bases not matched to a gene. CDR3 nucleotides: TGTGCCAGCAAGCACGGTGGGACTAGCGGACAAGAGACCCAGTACTTC. Residues: CASKHGGTSGQETQYF.

The CDR3 nucleotides are TGTGCCAGCAGTTTCGGGAACAATCAGCCCCAGCATTTT. Translation: CASSFGNNQPQHF. This sequence joins TRBV6-6 and TRBJ1-5; D gene ambiguous. CDR3 length equals 13 residues. The V and J ends lost 4 bases and 3 bases respectively, with 7 bases between them. CDR1 and CDR2 from the germline V gene are MNHNY and SVGAGI (reference sequence).

This clone was detected only once. V is TRBV30 and J is TRBJ1-6; the match to TRBD1 covers 7 bases. The CDR3 is 16 amino acids. Germline CDR1 and CDR2: GTSNPN and SVGIG (reference sequence). The junction had 13 bases not matched to a gene; V was cut back by 5 bases and J by 6 bases. CDR3 sequence reads: CAWGAWGTEFNSPLHF. In DNA form, the CDR3 reads TGTGCCTGGGGAGCTTGGGGGACAGAATTTAATTCACCCCTCCACTTT.

The chain carries TRBV13 and TRBJ1-5; no clear D gene. V dropped 2 bases and J dropped 1 base, with 6 bases sitting between them. CDR3 size: 14 residues. Germline V gene sequence: CDR1 PRHDT, CDR2 FYEKMQ (reference sequence). This CDR3 is CASSLRSSNQPQHF. CDR3 in DNA: TGTGCCAGCAGCTTAAGGTCCAGCAATCAGCCCCAGCATTTT.

The J gene is TRBJ2-7, the V gene TRBV10-1, with TRBD1 identical over 9 bases. Germline V lookup: CDR1 WNHNN, CDR2 SYGVQD (reference sequence). The CDR3 is 13 residues long. V trimming: 2 bases; J trimming: 6 bases; junction bases outside the gene matches: 2. CDR3 residues: CASSEGQGSEQYF. The CDR3 DNA is TGCGCCAGCAGTGAGGGACAGGGGTCCGAGCAGTACTTC.

The chain recombines TRBV27 with TRBJ2-7, with D perhaps matching TRBD1 (6 bases). Deletions cut 4 bases from V and 2 bases from J, with 9 bases between. The germline CDR1 and CDR2 sequences are MNHEY and SMNVEV (reference sequence). The CDR3 length is 13 residues. This chain's CDR3 is CASSSTGPYEQYF. DNA of the CDR3: TGTGCCAGCAGTTCGACAGGTCCCTACGAGCAGTACTTC.

This clone showed up just once. V is TRBV29-1 and J is TRBJ2-3, with D perhaps TRBD2 (6 bases). In germline, CDR1 is SQVTM, CDR2 ANQGSEA. This CDR3 contains 14 residues. V was cut by 3 bases and J by 1 base, with 11 bases left in between. DNA for the CDR3: TGCAGCGTTGAGGTAGCGGCCCGCACAGATACGCAGTATTTT. It codes for CSVEVAARTDTQYF.

This clone has only one observation. The chain combines TRBV4-1 with TRBJ1-1; 7 bases map to TRBD1. With 3 bases clipped from V and 4 bases from J, the junction kept 8 bases outside the gene matches. The CDR3 is 15 residues long. Germline V gene sequence: CDR1 MGHRA, CDR2 YSYEKL. CDR3 in amino acids: CASSQIGGGITEAFF. The DNA of the CDR3 is TGCGCCAGCAGCCAGATAGGGGGCGGAATCACTGAAGCTTTCTTT.

This clone has just a few counts. This rearrangement joins TRBV2 to TRBJ2-2; 8 nucleotides align to TRBD2. The CDR3 is 14 residues long. The germline gives CDR1 SNHLY, CDR2 FYNNEI. Trimming cost V 5 bases and J 5 bases; bases outside gene matches: 4. This chain's CDR3 is CASSPGLGTGELFF. The CDR3 nucleotides read TGTGCCAGCAGTCCGGGACTAGGGACCGGGGAGCTGTTTTTT.

The gene calls are TRBV29-1 and TRBJ1-3, with 8 bases matching TRBD1. Trimming cost V 7 bases and J 4 bases; bases outside gene matches: 6. The length of the CDR3 is 13 residues. Germline-derived CDR1 and CDR2 are SQVTM and ANQGSEA. CDR3 sequence (DNA): TGCAGCGGTGACAGGGGCGGAGGAAACACCATATATTTT. Its protein product is CSGDRGGGNTIYF.

The CDR3 region has the DNA TGTGCCAGCAGTCCAGGGGGAAGCAATCAGCCCCAGCATTTT. This codes for CASSPGGSNQPQHF. V and J are TRBV7-9 and TRBJ1-5; 7 nucleotides agree with TRBD1. This CDR3 has 14 residues. V gave up 6 bases and J gave up 1 base; unmatched junction bases: 3. Germline CDR1 reads SEHNR; CDR2 reads FQNEAQ (reference sequence).

The rearrangement uses TRBV30 and TRBJ2-7; D possibly corresponds to TRBD1 (5 bases). Germline loops: CDR1 GTSNPN, CDR2 SVGIG (reference sequence). V gave up 5 bases and J gave up 9 bases, with 17 bases separating them. The CDR3 is made up of 12 amino acids. Here the CDR3 reads CAWARDSAAQYF. As DNA, the CDR3 is TGTGCCTGGGCCCGTGACAGCGCGGCGCAGTACTTC.

This clone showed up just once. This sequence joins TRBV25-1 and TRBJ2-7, with a weak D call TRBD2 (8 bases). This CDR3 is built from 17 residues. V gave up 1 base and J gave up 2 bases, with 18 bases separating them. CDR1 is MGHDK, CDR2 SYGVNS, per germline. CDR3 DNA: TGTGCCAGCAGTGAATCGGGAGGGGGCGGTGGACCCTACGAGCAGTACTTC. It codes for CASSESGGGGGPYEQYF.

V is TRBV14 and J is TRBJ2-7; TRBD1 is a possible D gene (6 bases). Germline V gene data show CDR1 as SGHDN and CDR2 as FVKESK. V was shortened by 4 bases and J by 1 base, with 8 bases between the two germline ends. This CDR3 is built from 13 residues. The CDR3 DNA reads TGTGCCAGCAGCCTGACAGGTTCCTACGAGCAGTACTTC. This gives the protein CASSLTGSYEQYF.